The source of this T cell receptor beta chain is a study of naive and memory T cell subsets. Study results and caveats: Clonotypes are single alpha or beta chains, not paired receptors.

The CDR3 totals 14 residues. V shed 3 bases and J 5 bases; nucleotides not matched to a gene: 4. Germline-derived CDR1 and CDR2 are KGHSH and LQKENI. Four subsets defined by CD45RA and CD27 were sorted after CD3, CD4, CD8 and live/dead staining. Two oligonucleotides, mixed equimolar, formed the beta constant-region primer covering TRBC1 and TRBC2. An oligonucleotide with the SP2 primer and a 12-nucleotide UMI was ligated to the cDNA 3' end. MiXCR, run by TCRdb on the UMI-ligation and nested PCR reads, gives a single entry per CDR3 protein. The table includes 130,000 to 150,000 distinct CDR3 sequences, about 15% detected once. The sample holds a few counts of this clonotype. What it recognizes is unknown.

Sequences were obtained from naive CD4+ T cells from blood. The genes are TRBV18 and TRBJ1-5; 7 nucleotides align to TRBD1. The TCR was taken from a human donor in good health. CDR3 sequence (DNA): TGTGCCAGCTCACCGACAGGGTCATATCAGCCCCAGCATTTT. Its protein is CASSPTGSYQPQHF.